What follows are 10 T cell receptor beta chains derived from one specimen sequenced in a study of blood T cell repertoires in COVID-19 (dated by TCRdb to 2020 to 2021). Library method: the immunoSEQ multiplex PCR assay. Here the immuneACCESS table is served through TCRdb, limited to in-frame sequences with V and J called. Missing clones are a known gap in these copies; in checked studies unresolved V genes cover under half, and the rest lacks a known reason. For this sample the table gives more than 150,000 clones, of which 80% to 90% were detected only once. Roughly 20% of the sample belongs to the ten largest clones. Sequencing was carried out using peripheral blood. These receptors all stem from a man aged 70-80 years with active or convalescent COVID-19.

The J gene is TRBJ2-1, the V gene TRBV5-1; 7 nucleotides match TRBD2. V dropped 0 bases and J dropped 3; count of bases not matched to a gene: 6. The CDR3 spans 16 residues. The germline CDR1 and CDR2 sequences are SGHRS and YFSETQ. The DNA of the CDR3 is TGCGCCAGCAGCTTGGGTCTAGCGGTCTTCTACAATGAGCAGTTCTTC. As protein: CASSLGLAVFYNEQFF.

V is TRBV10-3 and J is TRBJ2-3; TRBD1 is a possible D gene (5 bases). V was cut by 6 bases and J by 0 bases, with 13 bases left in between. Germline V CDR1 and CDR2: ENHRY, SYGVKD. The CDR3 totals 15 residues. The CDR3 sequence is CAIRVRTPSTDTQYF. The CDR3 nucleotides are TGTGCCATCAGGGTCCGGACACCTAGCACAGATACGCAGTATTTT.

This sequence joins TRBV7-2 and TRBJ2-5, with 7 positions matching TRBD2. This CDR3 region has 16 residues. Looked up from germline, CDR1 is SGHTA and CDR2 is FQGNSA. Trimming removed 1 base from V and 1 base from J; junction bases left unmatched: 6. The CDR3 bases are TGTGCCAGCAGCTTAGATCGGCCGGGGGGCCAAGAGACCCAGTACTTC. This translates into CASSLDRPGGQETQYF.

The genes are TRBV19 and TRBJ2-2; TRBD1 is a possible D gene (5 bases). The CDR3 contains 15 residues. CDR1 and CDR2 (germline): LNHDA, SQIVND (reference sequence). Trimming removed 3 bases at V and 2 bases at J, with 10 bases between. CDR3 sequence reads: CASSIRQRNTGELFF. For the CDR3, the DNA is TGTGCCAGTAGTATCAGACAGCGAAACACCGGGGAGCTGTTTTTT.

This clone was observed a single time. The chain employs TRBV30 and TRBJ2-3, with D hard to call. V was pared by 1 base and J by 1 base, with 9 bases between. The germline V gene encodes CDR1 GTSNPN and CDR2 SVGIG (reference sequence). The length of the CDR3 is 14 residues. CDR3 bases: TGTGCCTGGAGTGGATCGAGTGGCACAGATACGCAGTATTTT. Protein product: CAWSGSSGTDTQYF.

This sequence joins TRBV29-1 and TRBJ2-7, with TRBD1 identical over 7 bases. J gave up 3 bases and V 4 bases, and 3 bases lay outside the gene matches. Germline values: CDR1 SQVTM, CDR2 ANQGSEA. The CDR3 is made up of 12 amino acids. Here the CDR3 reads CSVGGGLYEQYF. In nucleotides, the CDR3 is TGCAGCGTTGGAGGGGGCCTCTACGAGCAGTACTTC.

This chain connects TRBV28 to TRBJ1-6; no reliable D call. Trimming stripped 3 bases from V and 10 bases from J, with 13 bases between. This CDR3 has 14 residues. CDR1 is MDHEN, CDR2 SYDVKM, per germline. DNA of the CDR3: TGTGCCAGCAGTTTTGCAGAGACCAGGTCACCCCTCCACTTT. It is translated as CASSFAETRSPLHF.

The sample holds a few counts of this clone. The CDR3: CASSHSGIPNQPQHF. The CDR3, as DNA: TGCGCCAGCAGCCACTCCGGGATCCCCAATCAGCCCCAGCATTTT. The rearrangement links TRBV5-1 to TRBJ1-5, with D unclear. The CDR3 is made up of 15 amino acids. Germline-derived CDR1 and CDR2 are SGHRS and YFSETQ. V gave up 4 bases and J gave up 3 bases, with 14 bases separating them.

The V call is TRBV6-2 or TRBV6-3, the J call TRBJ2-7; TRBD1 might be the D (7 bases). V gave up 6 bases and J gave up 4 bases, with 19 bases separating them. The CDR3 is 15 amino acids. Germline CDR1 MNHEY, CDR2 SVGEGT. CDR3 sequence (DNA): TGTGCCAGCAGCCCTGGACAGGCCGGGGGTTACGAGCAGTACTTC. Encoded protein: CASSPGQAGGYEQYF.

The V call is TRBV27, the J call TRBJ2-1; maybe TRBD2 (8 bases). This CDR3 has 16 residues. The ends were cut back, 5 bases at V and 1 base at J, with 15 bases in the middle. CDR1 and CDR2 from the germline V gene are MNHEY and SMNVEV (reference sequence). The CDR3 nucleotides read TGTGCCAGCAGTCGGACAGGCGGGAGGTCCTACAATGAGCAGTTCTTC. This sequence encodes CASSRTGGRSYNEQFF.